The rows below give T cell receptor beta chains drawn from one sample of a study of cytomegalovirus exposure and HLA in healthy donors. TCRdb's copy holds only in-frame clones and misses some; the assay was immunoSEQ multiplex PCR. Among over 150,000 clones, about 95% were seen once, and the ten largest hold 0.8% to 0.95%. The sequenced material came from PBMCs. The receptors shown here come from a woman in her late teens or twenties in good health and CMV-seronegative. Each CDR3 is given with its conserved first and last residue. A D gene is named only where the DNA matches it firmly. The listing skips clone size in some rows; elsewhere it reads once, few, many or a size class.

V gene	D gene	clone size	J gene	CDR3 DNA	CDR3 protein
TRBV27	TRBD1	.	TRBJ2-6	TGTGCCAGCGCCCCCACCGGGACAGGCCAGGGGCGAGGGGCCAACGTCCTGACTTTC	CASAPTGTGQGRGANVLTF
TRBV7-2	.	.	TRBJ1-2	TGTGCCAGCAGCTTAGGGACTCAGGGGTTCGGCTACACCTTC	CASSLGTQGFGYTF
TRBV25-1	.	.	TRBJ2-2	TGTGCCAGCAGTGATCCCTACACCGGGGAGCTGTTTTTT	CASSDPYTGELFF
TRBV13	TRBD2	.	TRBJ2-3	TGTGCCAGCAGCTCGGGACTAGCGGGGACTAGCACAGATACGCAGTATTTT	CASSSGLAGTSTDTQYF
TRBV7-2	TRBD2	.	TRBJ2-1	TGTGCCAGCAGCTTCGCGACTAGCGGGGGGACTGAGCAGTTCTTC	CASSFATSGGTEQFF
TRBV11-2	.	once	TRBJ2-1	TGTGCCAGCAGCTTAACGTGGGCCACCTCCTACAATGAGCAGTTCTTC	CASSLTWATSYNEQFF
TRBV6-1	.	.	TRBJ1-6	TGTGCCAGCAGTGCGTCCGCCGGGGTGAGCAATTCACCCCTCCACTTT	CASSASAGVSNSPLHF
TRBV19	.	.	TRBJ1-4	TGTGCCAGTAGTATTACAGGGATCAGTTTTGATGAAAAACTGTTTTTT	CASSITGISFDEKLFF
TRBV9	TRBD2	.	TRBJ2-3	TGTGCCAGCAGCGAGGCCCCTGGACTAGCGGGGGATACTCAGGCGCCAGATACGCAGTATTTT	CASSEAPGLAGDTQAPDTQYF
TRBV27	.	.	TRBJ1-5	TGTGCCAGCAGTCCCCGGGGCAGGGGTAGTGGACAGCCCCAGCATTTT	CASSPRGRGSGQPQHF
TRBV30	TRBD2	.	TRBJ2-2	TGTGCCCAGTGGGTAGCGGGGGGGTCGAACACCGGGGAGCTGTTTTTT	CAQWVAGGSNTGELFF
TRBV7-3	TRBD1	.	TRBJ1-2	TGTGCCAGCAGCCTCCGGGACAGTGGATCTAACTATGGCTACACCTTC	CASSLRDSGSNYGYTF
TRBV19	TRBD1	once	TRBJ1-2	TGTGCCAGTAGTATAGCCGGCGGGACAGGAGCTAACTATGGCTACACCTTC	CASSIAGGTGANYGYTF
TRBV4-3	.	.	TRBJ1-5	TGCGCCAGCAGCCAAGATGTAGGGGTGCATCAGCCCCAGCATTTT	CASSQDVGVHQPQHF
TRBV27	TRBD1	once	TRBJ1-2	TGTGCCAGCAGTGGCCGGGACAGTTCTTCCTATGGCTACACCTTC	CASSGRDSSSYGYTF
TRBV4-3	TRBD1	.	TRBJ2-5	TGCGCCAGCAGCCAAGGCGACAGGGGGCAAGAGACCCAGTACTTC	CASSQGDRGQETQYF
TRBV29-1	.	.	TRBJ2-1	TGCAGCGTTGCGTACAATGAGCAGTTCTTC	CSVAYNEQFF
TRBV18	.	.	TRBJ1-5	TGTGCCAGCTCACGAGCATCTCCCAATCAGCCCCAGCATTTT	CASSRASPNQPQHF
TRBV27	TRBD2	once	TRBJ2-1	TGTGCCAGCAGTTCGACTACGCGGGGGGCACCGGGTGAGCAGTTCTTC	CASSSTTRGAPGEQFF
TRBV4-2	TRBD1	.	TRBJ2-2	TGTGCCAGCAGCCAAGGGGGACAGGGGAGAGCCGGGGAGCTGTTTTTT	CASSQGGQGRAGELFF
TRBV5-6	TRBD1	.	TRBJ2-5	TGTGCCAGCAGCTCCGGGACAGGACGAGAGACCCAGTACTTC	CASSSGTGRETQYF
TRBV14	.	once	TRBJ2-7	TGTGCCAGCAGCCAAGGGCAGGCCTCACTCTACGAGCAGTACTTC	CASSQGQASLYEQYF
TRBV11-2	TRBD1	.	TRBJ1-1	TGTGCCAGCAGCTTAGTCTTACAGGGGGAAACTTTCTTT	CASSLVLQGETFF
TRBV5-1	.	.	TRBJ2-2	TGCGCCAGCAGCTTGTGGGGACAAAACACCGGGGAGCTGTTTTTT	CASSLWGQNTGELFF
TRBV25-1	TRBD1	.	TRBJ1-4	TGTGCCAGCAGTGGATTCAGGGGGAGAGAGGAAAAACTGTTTTTT	CASSGFRGREEKLFF
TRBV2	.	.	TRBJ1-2	TGTGCCAGCAGTGACAGGCGCCAAAACCCCTCTAACTATGGCTACACCTTC	CASSDRRQNPSNYGYTF
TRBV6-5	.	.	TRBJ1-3	TGTGCCAGCAGTTACTCCGGGACTCACCCCACCATATATTTT	CASSYSGTHPTIYF
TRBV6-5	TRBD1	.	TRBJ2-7	TGTGCCAGCAGTGGGGGGGACAGGGGGAACTTC	CASSGGDRGNF
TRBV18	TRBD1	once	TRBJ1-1	TGTGCCAGCTCACCGCAGGGGGGCGGCCGTGAAGCTTTCTTT	CASSPQGGGREAFF
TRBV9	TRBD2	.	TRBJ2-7	TGTGCCAGCAGCGTAGGGTCTAGCGGGGGGCCACCTCACGAGCAGTACTTC	CASSVGSSGGPPHEQYF
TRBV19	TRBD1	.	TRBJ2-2	TGTGCCAGTAGTATCCCCTGGACAGGGGCCGGGGAGCTGTTTTTT	CASSIPWTGAGELFF
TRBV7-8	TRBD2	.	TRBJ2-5	TGTGCCACTGGTAGCGGGGGGGAAGAAGAGACCCAGTACTTC	CATGSGGEEETQYF